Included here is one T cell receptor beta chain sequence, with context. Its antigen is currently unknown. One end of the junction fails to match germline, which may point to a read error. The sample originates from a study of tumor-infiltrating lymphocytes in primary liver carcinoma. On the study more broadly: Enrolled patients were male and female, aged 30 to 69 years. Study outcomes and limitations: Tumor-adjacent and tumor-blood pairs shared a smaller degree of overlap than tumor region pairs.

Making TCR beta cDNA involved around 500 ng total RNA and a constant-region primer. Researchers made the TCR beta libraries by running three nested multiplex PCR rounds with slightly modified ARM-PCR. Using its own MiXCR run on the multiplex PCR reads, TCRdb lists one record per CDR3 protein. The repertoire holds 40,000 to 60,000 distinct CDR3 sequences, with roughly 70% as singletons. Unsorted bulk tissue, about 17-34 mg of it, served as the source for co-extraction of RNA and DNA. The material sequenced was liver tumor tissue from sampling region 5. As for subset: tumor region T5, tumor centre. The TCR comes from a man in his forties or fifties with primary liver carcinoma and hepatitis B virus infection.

CDR3 DNA: TGCGCCACCAGCCATTTACTTCAGACAGGGGATACCGGGGAGCTGTTTTTT. As protein: CATSHLLQTGDTGELFF. The chain carries TRBV4-1 and TRBJ2-2; 8 nucleotides agree with TRBD1. CDR1 MGHRA and CDR2 YSYEKL come from the germline V gene. The CDR3 sequence is 17 residues long.